This TCR beta chain was found in a study of blood T cell repertoires in COVID-19 (dated by TCRdb to 2018 to 2021). With respect to the entire study: The collaborator samples originated in the United States, Italy and Spain and spanned the acute and convalescent phases of COVID-19. The prospective study material was composed of cDNA or gDNA derived from T cells, B-cell-depleted T cells, or PBMCs. The dataset comprised deeply sampled blood TCRbeta repertoires from subjects exposed to, actively infected with, or recovered from COVID-19. The repertoires were released in a freely available public database meant as a resource for research on the immune response to SARS-CoV-2. Samples were obtained from the ongoing ImmuneRACE study (first 160 participants) and from about 1,300 subjects provided by 6 global collaborators. A de-identified subject ID, COVID-19 status, age in years and sex were almost always included in the sample metadata. Where HLA class I and class II types were available, the types were taken from metadata supplied by the sample provider, not from assay-based typing.

The immunoSEQ Assay, a bias-controlled multiplex PCR, was used to amplify TCRbeta CDR3 regions from genomic DNA. In the authors' own workflow: Within the assay, amplification of reference gene primers was used to estimate how many nucleated cells each sample contained. Sequence reads were collapsed and filtered to measure the absolute abundance of every unique TCRbeta CDR3 rearrangement. For each sample, productive Simpson clonality was calculated as the square root of Simpson's diversity index across productive rearrangements. TCRdb obtained this table from immuneACCESS and retained in-frame rearrangements with V and J assigned. These tables miss some clones; where compared with another copy, unresolved V genes account for less than half of the shortfall, and the remainder is unexplained. Clonal size and the V and J genes are those of that table, whereas D and trimming came from the DNA. For this sample there are 70,000 or so clones; around 83% appear just once. Less than 4% of the sample is taken by the ten largest.

A remark on this clone: Which antigen it targets is not known. No qualities accompany the bases; no much larger clone lies one base away.

The germline V gene supplies CDR1 MNHEY and CDR2 SVGAGI. From the cysteine through the phenylalanine, the CDR3 covers 13 amino acids. Only CDR3 DNA remains: 39 bases, in frame from the first base. V and J are truncated by 8 bases and 8 bases respectively, leaving an intervening sequence of 15 bases. The collaborating institutions used their own protocols to collect whole blood in K2EDTA tubes. For TCRbeta analysis, collaborator samples were shipped as frozen whole blood, as isolated PBMCs, or as DNA extracted from either sample type. Results and caveats for the whole study, not just this receptor: Clinical and demographic metadata were provided uncurated, with the amount varying by source and participant.

Recombination linked TRBV6-5 to TRBJ2-2, with a tentative D gene TRBD1 over 6 matching bases. Material: peripheral blood. The sequence was obtained from a man aged 65 to 85 with active COVID-19. In nucleotides, the sequence is TGTGCCAGCCAGGGGCCCCCGGGGGGGGAGCTGTTTTTT. This encodes CASQGPPGGELFF.